This TCR beta chain is drawn from a study of cytomegalovirus exposure and HLA in healthy donors. Overall study: The same platform was used for the 130 or so validation repertoires as for the approximately 730 first-cohort repertoires, as reported in a later analysis.

The table came from immunoSEQ multiplex PCR; TCRdb's copy has only in-frame clones and leaves some out. The data hold 90,000 to 130,000 clones, with approximately 88% observed a single time. Sequenced: PBMCs. The receptor's source is a woman aged 25 to 39 in good health and CMV-seropositive.

The CDR3 sequence: CASSRGTSGILNEQFF. CDR3 DNA: TGTGCCAGTAGTAGGGGGACTAGCGGGATACTCAATGAGCAGTTCTTC. The V call is TRBV19, the J call TRBJ2-1, with 13 positions matching TRBD2. This CDR3 has 16 amino acids. The germline V gene has CDR1 LNHDA and CDR2 SQIVND (reference sequence). Trimming cost V 4 bases and J 6 bases; bases outside gene matches: 6.